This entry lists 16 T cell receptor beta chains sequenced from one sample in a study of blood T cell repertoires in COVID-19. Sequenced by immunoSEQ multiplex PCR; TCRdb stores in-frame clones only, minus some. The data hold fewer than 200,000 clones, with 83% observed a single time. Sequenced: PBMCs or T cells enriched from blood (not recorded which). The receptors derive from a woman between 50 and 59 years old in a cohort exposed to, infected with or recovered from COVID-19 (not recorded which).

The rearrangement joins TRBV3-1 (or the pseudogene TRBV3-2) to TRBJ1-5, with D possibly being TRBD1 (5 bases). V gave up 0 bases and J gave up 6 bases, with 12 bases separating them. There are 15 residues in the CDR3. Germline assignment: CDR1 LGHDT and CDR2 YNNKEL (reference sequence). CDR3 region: CASSQDAGISQPQHF. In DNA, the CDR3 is TGTGCCAGCAGCCAAGATGCAGGGATAAGTCAGCCCCAGCATTTT.

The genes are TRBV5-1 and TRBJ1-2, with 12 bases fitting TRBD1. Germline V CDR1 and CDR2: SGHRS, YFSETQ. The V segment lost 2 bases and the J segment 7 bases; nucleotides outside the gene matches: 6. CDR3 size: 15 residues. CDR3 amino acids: CASSFTGTGGVGYTF. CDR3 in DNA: TGCGCCAGCAGCTTCACCGGGACAGGGGGCGTTGGCTACACCTTC.

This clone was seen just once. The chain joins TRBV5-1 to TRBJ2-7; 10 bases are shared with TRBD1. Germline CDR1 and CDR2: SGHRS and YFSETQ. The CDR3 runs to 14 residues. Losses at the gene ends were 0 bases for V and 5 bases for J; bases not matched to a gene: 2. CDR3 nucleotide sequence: TGCGCCAGCAGCTTGGCCGGACAGGGGGACGAGCAGTACTTC. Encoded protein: CASSLAGQGDEQYF.

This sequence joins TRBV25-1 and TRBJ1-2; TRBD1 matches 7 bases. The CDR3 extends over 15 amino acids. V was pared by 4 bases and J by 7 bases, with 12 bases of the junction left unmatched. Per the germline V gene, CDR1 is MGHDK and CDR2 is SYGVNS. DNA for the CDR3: TGTGCCAGCAGTGTCCAGGGGGGAGAGTCGAGTGGCTACACCTTC. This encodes CASSVQGGESSGYTF.

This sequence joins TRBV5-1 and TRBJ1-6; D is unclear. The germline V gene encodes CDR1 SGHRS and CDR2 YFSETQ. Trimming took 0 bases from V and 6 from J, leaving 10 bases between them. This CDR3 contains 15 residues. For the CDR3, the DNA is TGCGCCAGCAGCTTGGGGCCTGAAATTAATTCACCCCTCCACTTT. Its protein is CASSLGPEINSPLHF.

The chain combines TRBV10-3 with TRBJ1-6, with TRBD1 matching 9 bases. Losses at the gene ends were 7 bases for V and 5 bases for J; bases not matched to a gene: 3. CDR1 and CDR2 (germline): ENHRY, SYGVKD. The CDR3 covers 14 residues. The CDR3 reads CAITRDRDNSPLHF. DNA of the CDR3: TGTGCCATCACAAGGGACAGGGATAATTCACCCCTCCACTTT.

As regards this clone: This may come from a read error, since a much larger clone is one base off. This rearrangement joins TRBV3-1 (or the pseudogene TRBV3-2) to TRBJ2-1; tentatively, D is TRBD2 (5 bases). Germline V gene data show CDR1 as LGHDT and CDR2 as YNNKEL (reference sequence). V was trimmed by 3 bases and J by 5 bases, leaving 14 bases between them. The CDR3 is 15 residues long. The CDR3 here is CASSQKRRIHNEQFF. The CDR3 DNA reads TGTGCCAGCAGCCAGAAGCGGAGAATCCACAATGAGCAGTTCTTC.

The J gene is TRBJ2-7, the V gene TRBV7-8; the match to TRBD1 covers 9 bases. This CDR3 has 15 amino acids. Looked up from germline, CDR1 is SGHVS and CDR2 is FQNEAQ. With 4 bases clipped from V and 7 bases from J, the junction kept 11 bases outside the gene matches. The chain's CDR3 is CASSSPGDRAMEQYF. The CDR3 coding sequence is TGTGCCAGCAGCTCCCCTGGGGACAGGGCAATGGAGCAGTACTTC.

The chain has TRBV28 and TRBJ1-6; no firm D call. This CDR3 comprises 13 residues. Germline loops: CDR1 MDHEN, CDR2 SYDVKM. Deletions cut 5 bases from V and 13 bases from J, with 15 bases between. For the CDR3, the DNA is TGTGCCAGCAGTCCCGTCGGTCGCTTCCCCCTCCACTTT. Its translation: CASSPVGRFPLHF. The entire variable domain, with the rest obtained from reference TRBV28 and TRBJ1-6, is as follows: DVKVTQSSRYLVKRTGEKVFLECVQDMDHENMFWYRQDPGLGLRLIYFSYDVKMKEKGDIPEGYSVSREKKERFSLILESASTNQTSMYLCASSPVGRFPLHFGNGTRLTVT.

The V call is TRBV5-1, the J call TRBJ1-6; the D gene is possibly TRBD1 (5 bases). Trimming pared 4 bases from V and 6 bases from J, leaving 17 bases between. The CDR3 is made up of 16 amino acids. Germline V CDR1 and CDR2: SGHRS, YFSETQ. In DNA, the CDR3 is TGCGCCAGCAGCCTACAGGCCAATGTTGGTAATTCACCCCTCCACTTT. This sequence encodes CASSLQANVGNSPLHF.

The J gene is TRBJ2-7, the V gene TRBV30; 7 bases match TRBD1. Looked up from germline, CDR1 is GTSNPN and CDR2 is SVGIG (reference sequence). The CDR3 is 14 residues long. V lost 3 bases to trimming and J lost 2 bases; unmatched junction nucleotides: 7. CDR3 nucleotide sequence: TGTGCCTGGAGACCCGCCGGGACAGCCTACGAGCAGTACTTC. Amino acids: CAWRPAGTAYEQYF. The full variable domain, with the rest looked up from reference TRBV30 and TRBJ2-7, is SQTIHQWPATLVQPVGSPLSLECTVEGTSNPNLYWYRQAAGRGLQLLFYSVGIGQISSEVPQNLSASRPQDRQFILSSKKLLLSDSGFYLCAWRPAGTAYEQYFGPGTRLTVT.

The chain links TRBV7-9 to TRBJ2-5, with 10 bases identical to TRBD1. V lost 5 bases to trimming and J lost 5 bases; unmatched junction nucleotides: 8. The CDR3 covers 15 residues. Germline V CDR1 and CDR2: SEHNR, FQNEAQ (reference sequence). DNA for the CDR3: TGTGCCAGCAGCCCTCCGGGACAGGGGTGGGAGACCCAGTACTTC. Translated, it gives CASSPPGQGWETQYF.

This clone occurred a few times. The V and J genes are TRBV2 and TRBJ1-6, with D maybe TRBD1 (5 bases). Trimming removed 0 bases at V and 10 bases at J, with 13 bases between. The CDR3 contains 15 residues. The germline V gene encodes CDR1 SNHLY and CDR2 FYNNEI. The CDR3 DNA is TGTGCCAGCAGTGAAGCGCGGGGGTCGGAGTCACCCCTCCACTTT. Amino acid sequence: CASSEARGSESPLHF.

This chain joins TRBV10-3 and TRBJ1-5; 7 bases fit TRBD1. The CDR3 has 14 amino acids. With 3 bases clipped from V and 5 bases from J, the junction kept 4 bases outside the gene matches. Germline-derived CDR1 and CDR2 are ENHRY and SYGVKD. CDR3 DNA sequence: TGTGCCATCAGTGAAAGAACAGGGGATCAGCCCCAGCATTTT. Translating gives CAISERTGDQPQHF.

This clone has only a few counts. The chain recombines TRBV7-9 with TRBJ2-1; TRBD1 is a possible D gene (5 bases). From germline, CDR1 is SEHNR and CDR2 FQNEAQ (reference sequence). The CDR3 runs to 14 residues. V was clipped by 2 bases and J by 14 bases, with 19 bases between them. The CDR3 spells CASSLSSTQGREFF. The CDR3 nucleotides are TGTGCCAGCAGCTTATCAAGTACTCAGGGCCGGGAGTTCTTC.

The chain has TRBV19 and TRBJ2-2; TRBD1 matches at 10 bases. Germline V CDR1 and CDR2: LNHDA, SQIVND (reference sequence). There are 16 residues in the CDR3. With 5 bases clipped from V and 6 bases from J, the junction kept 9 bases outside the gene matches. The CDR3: CASSYTGTGEPGELFF. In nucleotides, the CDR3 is TGTGCCAGTAGTTATACCGGGACAGGGGAACCCGGGGAGCTGTTTTTT.